These 5 T cell receptor beta chains share one sample of origin, sequenced in a study of T cell responses to AZD1222 COVID-19 vaccine. Generated by immunoSEQ multiplex PCR, the TCRdb table keeps only in-frame clones and is missing some. The table includes roughly 67,000 clones, around nine tenths detected once. The starting material was peripheral blood, obtained on day 0 of AZD1222 vaccination. The receptors here all came from an adult in good health.

This chain uses TRBV7-9 with TRBJ1-4; D gene unclear. Trimming cost V 5 bases and J 2 bases, with 12 bases left between them. Germline lookup yields CDR1 SEHNR and CDR2 FQNEAQ (reference sequence). The CDR3 has 15 amino acids. CDR3 protein: CASSPFYSTNEKLFF. The CDR3, as DNA: TGTGCCAGCAGCCCCTTCTACAGTACTAATGAAAAACTGTTTTTT.

This clone showed up just a few times. The rearrangement uses TRBV6-5 and TRBJ1-6, with TRBD1 identical over 10 bases. The CDR3 is made up of 14 amino acids. Germline loops: CDR1 MNHEY, CDR2 SVGAGI. V dropped 6 bases and J dropped 4; count of bases not matched to a gene: 0. The CDR3 sequence: CASRGQGYNSPLHF. The CDR3 DNA sequence: TGTGCCAGCAGGGGACAGGGGTATAATTCACCCCTCCACTTT.

The chain couples TRBV5-8 to TRBJ2-7; 10 positions match TRBD1. V lost 5 bases and J lost 2; bases outside the gene matches: 7. Looked up from germline, CDR1 is SGHTS and CDR2 is YDEGEE. CDR3 length: 15 amino acids. The CDR3 region has the DNA TGTGCCAGCAGGACCGGGACAGGGGTCACCTACGAGCAGTACTTC. Amino acid sequence: CASRTGTGVTYEQYF.

The chain has TRBV12-3 or TRBV12-4 and TRBJ1-2; D is undetermined. CDR3 size: 12 residues. V was cut by 6 bases and J by 6 bases, with 11 bases left in between. This CDR3 reads CASSPFGHGYTF. CDR3 sequence (DNA): TGTGCCAGCAGCCCTTTTGGGCATGGCTACACCTTC.

This sequence joins TRBV4-1 and TRBJ1-4, with TRBD1 identical over 7 bases. Germline V gene lookup returns CDR1 MGHRA and CDR2 YSYEKL. This CDR3 is 15 amino acids long. Trimming took 4 bases from V and 7 from J; bases not matched to a gene: 9. The CDR3 sequence is CASSRAGTAGEKLFF. CDR3 DNA sequence: TGCGCCAGCAGCCGAGCCGGGACAGCCGGTGAAAAACTGTTTTTT.